Listed below are T cell receptor beta chains from one sample, sequenced in a study of cytomegalovirus exposure and HLA in healthy donors. The data were produced by immunoSEQ multiplex PCR, yet TCRdb's version contains in-frame clones alone and is incomplete. The profile shows tens of thousands of clones, less than 65% of them singletons. The sample was PBMCs. The receptor source for this set is a woman in her twenties or thirties in good health and CMV-seronegative. The CDR3 runs from the conserved cysteine through the conserved F or W. A D gene is named only where the DNA matches it firmly. The size entry is marked missing in some rows and otherwise reads once, few, many or a size class.

TGCAGCGTTGGCCGGACAGGGAACACCGGGGAGCTGTTTTTT	CSVGRTGNTGELFF	-	TRBV29-1	TRBJ2-2	TRBD1
TGTGCCAGCAGTGAAGGGAAGGCAGCGGGTGATACGCAGTATTTT	CASSEGKAAGDTQYF	-	TRBV2	TRBJ2-3	-
TGTCCCGGGACAGGGGTGATCAATGAGCAGTTCTTC	CPGTGVINEQFF	-	TRBV11-1	TRBJ2-1	TRBD1
TGTGCCAGTTGGAGCACCAGCTCTGGGGCCAACGTCCTGACTTTC	CASWSTSSGANVLTF	-	TRBV19	TRBJ2-6	-
TGCGCCAGCAGCCGTCTGGGACTAGCGGGTTCGGGAACAGATACGCAGTATTTT	CASSRLGLAGSGTDTQYF	many	TRBV4-1	TRBJ2-3	TRBD2
TGCGCCAGCAGCGACCGGACAGGGGGCTTCAATGAGCAGTTCTTC	CASSDRTGGFNEQFF	few	TRBV5-1	TRBJ2-1	TRBD1
TGTGCCAGCAGCCCCCGGACAGGGAGTTACTATGGCTACACCTTC	CASSPRTGSYYGYTF	-	TRBV6-5	TRBJ1-2	TRBD1
TGTGCCAGCAGCCCGGGGAGGTCAGACCTCTATGGCTACACCTTC	CASSPGRSDLYGYTF	-	TRBV7-2	TRBJ1-2	-
TGCGCCAGCAGCCAAACCTTTCGGAGCACCGGGGAGCTGTTTTTT	CASSQTFRSTGELFF	-	TRBV4-1	TRBJ2-2	-
TGTGCCAGCACCTTCTCGCCGACTAGCGGGGGCTGGGAGCAGTACTTC	CASTFSPTSGGWEQYF	-	TRBV7-2	TRBJ2-7	TRBD2
TGTGCCAGCTCACCAAACAGGGGTAGCTCTGGGGCCAACGTCCTGACTTTC	CASSPNRGSSGANVLTF	-	TRBV18	TRBJ2-6	TRBD1
TGTGCCAGCAGCTTGGGGCTAGCGGGAGTAAGTGAGCAGTTCTTC	CASSLGLAGVSEQFF	-	TRBV5-6	TRBJ2-1	TRBD2
TGTGCCAGCAGTGAGGAGATGACAGGGGCCTACGAGCAGTACTTC	CASSEEMTGAYEQYF	-	TRBV28	TRBJ2-7	TRBD1
TGTGCCAGCAGCTTCGGCGGTACTGAAGCTTTCTTT	CASSFGGTEAFF	-	TRBV5-6	TRBJ1-1	-
TGCGCCAGCAGCTTTACGGACAGTAACTATGGCTACACCTTC	CASSFTDSNYGYTF	few	TRBV5-1	TRBJ1-2	-
TGTGCCACCAGCAGGAACAGAGGTAGCGGTGAAAAACTGTTTTTT	CATSRNRGSGEKLFF	few	TRBV15	TRBJ1-4	-
TGTGCCAGCAGACCTTGGGACAGGGGAGAAACCGGGGAGCTGTTTTTT	CASRPWDRGETGELFF	-	TRBV6-6	TRBJ2-2	TRBD1
TGTGCCAGCAGTGAAGCGAGAGACTACGAGCAGTACTTC	CASSEARDYEQYF	few	TRBV2	TRBJ2-7	-
TGTGCCATCAGTGCAGGACAGGGACCTAACTATGGCTACACCTTC	CAISAGQGPNYGYTF	-	TRBV10-3	TRBJ1-2	TRBD1
TGTGCCAGCAGTTACGGGGCCAGGGACACTGAAGCTTTCTTT	CASSYGARDTEAFF	few	TRBV6-6	TRBJ1-1	-
TGTGCCAGTGGTCATGAGGCTGAAGCTTTCTTT	CASGHEAEAFF	-	TRBV5-6	TRBJ1-1	-
TGTGCCAGCAGCGCGCGGACCAGGGGTGGTCCTGAAGCTTTCTTT	CASSARTRGGPEAFF	-	TRBV7-2	TRBJ1-1	-
TGCGCCAGCAGCCCGAGGGAGGTCCAGAACACTGAAGCTTTCTTT	CASSPREVQNTEAFF	once	TRBV5-1	TRBJ1-1	-
TGTGCCAGCAGCCCTCGGACAGGGAGCGAAAAACTGTTTTTT	CASSPRTGSEKLFF	-	TRBV7-9	TRBJ1-4	TRBD1
TGCAGCGTATTCGGGGGGACTCAAGAGACCCAGTACTTC	CSVFGGTQETQYF	-	TRBV29-1	TRBJ2-5	TRBD2
TGTGCCAGCAGCCTAGGGGTCCGGGACAGGGGGCGAACTGAAGCTTTCTTT	CASSLGVRDRGRTEAFF	-	TRBV7-9	TRBJ1-1	TRBD1
TGTGCCAGCAGGGGGACTAGCGGGAGGGCAGATACGCAGTATTTT	CASRGTSGRADTQYF	-	TRBV2	TRBJ2-3	TRBD2
TGTGCCAGCATAGACAGGGGGCGGCAGCCCCAGCATTTT	CASIDRGRQPQHF	once	TRBV28	TRBJ1-5	TRBD1
TGTGCCAGCAGTGCAGGGATCGGTCAGCCCCAGCATTTT	CASSAGIGQPQHF	-	TRBV2	TRBJ1-5	-
TGTGCCAGCAGAGGGGGATTGGGACCCGGGGAGCTGTTTTTT	CASRGGLGPGELFF	-	TRBV27	TRBJ2-2	-
TGTGCCAGCAGCCGTTTCGGGACACGATTAATCCAAGAGACCCAGTACTTC	CASSRFGTRLIQETQYF	-	TRBV7-6	TRBJ2-5	-
TGTGCCAGCAGCTTAGGCCCCGGGACAGGGACAGAAAAACTGTTTTTT	CASSLGPGTGTEKLFF	-	TRBV11-2	TRBJ1-4	TRBD1
TGTGCCAGCAGCCCAGGACAGGCCCGGGACGGGGAGCTGTTTTTT	CASSPGQARDGELFF	few	TRBV7-2	TRBJ2-2	TRBD1
TGCGCCAGCAGCCAAGAGGGGACAGGGGGAGAGACCCAGTACTTC	CASSQEGTGGETQYF	-	TRBV4-1	TRBJ2-5	TRBD1
TGTGCCAGCAGCCGAGACTTAAAGCAGTTCTTC	CASSRDLKQFF	-	TRBV7-9	TRBJ2-1	-
TGTGCCATCAGTGTAACAGGGAAGGGGTCGAACTATGGCTACACCTTC	CAISVTGKGSNYGYTF	few	TRBV10-3	TRBJ1-2	-
TGTGCCAGCAGCGTGAGACAGAACACCGGGGAGCTGTTTTTT	CASSVRQNTGELFF	few	TRBV9	TRBJ2-2	-
TGTGCCAGCAGCGTAGATCCCACAGCCTACTATGGCTACACCTTC	CASSVDPTAYYGYTF	-	TRBV9	TRBJ1-2	-
TGTGCCAGCAGCCCTCGAACTAGCGGGACCTACGAGCAGTACTTC	CASSPRTSGTYEQYF	-	TRBV21-1	TRBJ2-7	-
TGTGCCAGCAGCTTGGGTGGTTACGGGGGGGGCGGAGATACGCAGTATTTT	CASSLGGYGGGGDTQYF	-	TRBV5-4	TRBJ2-3	TRBD2
TGTGCCATCGAAGGAGGGCGAAACTACAATGAGCAGTTCTTC	CAIEGGRNYNEQFF	-	TRBV10-3	TRBJ2-1	-
TGCGCCAGCAGCCGAGGGCAGGAAACTGAAGCTTTCTTT	CASSRGQETEAFF	few	TRBV5-1	TRBJ1-1	-
TGTGCCAGCAGCTTAGGGATGGGACTCTCTGGAAACACCATATATTTT	CASSLGMGLSGNTIYF	-	TRBV7-2	TRBJ1-3	-
TGTGCCAGCAGTGAAATGACAGGGTCGTACGAGCAGTACTTC	CASSEMTGSYEQYF	-	TRBV6-1	TRBJ2-7	TRBD1
TGTGCCAGCAGCGCCGCCGGACAGGCCTACGAGCAGTACTTC	CASSAAGQAYEQYF	-	TRBV9	TRBJ2-7	TRBD1
TGTGCCAGCAGCGTAGGGAGCGGGGAGCTGTTTTTT	CASSVGSGELFF	once	TRBV9	TRBJ2-2	-
TGTGCCAGCAGCTTGGCGCTGGGACTAGGGGGAGAGACCCAGTACTTC	CASSLALGLGGETQYF	-	TRBV5-6	TRBJ2-5	TRBD2
TGTGCCAGCAGGGACAGGGCTGCGAACACTGAAGCTTTCTTT	CASRDRAANTEAFF	few	TRBV6-1	TRBJ1-1	TRBD1